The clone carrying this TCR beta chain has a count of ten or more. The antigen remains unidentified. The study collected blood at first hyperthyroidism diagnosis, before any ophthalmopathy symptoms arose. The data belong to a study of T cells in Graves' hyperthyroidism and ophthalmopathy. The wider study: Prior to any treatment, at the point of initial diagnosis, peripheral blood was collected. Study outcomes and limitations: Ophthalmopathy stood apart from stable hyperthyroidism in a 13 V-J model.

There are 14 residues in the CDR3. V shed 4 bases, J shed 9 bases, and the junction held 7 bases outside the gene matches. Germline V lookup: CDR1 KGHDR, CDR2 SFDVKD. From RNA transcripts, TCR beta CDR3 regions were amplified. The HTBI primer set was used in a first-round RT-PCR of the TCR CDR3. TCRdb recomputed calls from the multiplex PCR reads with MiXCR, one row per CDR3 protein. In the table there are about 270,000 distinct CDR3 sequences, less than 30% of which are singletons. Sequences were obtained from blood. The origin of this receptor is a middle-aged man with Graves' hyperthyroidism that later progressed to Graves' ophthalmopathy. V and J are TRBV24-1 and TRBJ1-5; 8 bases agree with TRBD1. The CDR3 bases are TGTGCCACCAGTGACCCGACAGGGGAGGGGCCCCAGCATTTT. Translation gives CATSDPTGEGPQHF.